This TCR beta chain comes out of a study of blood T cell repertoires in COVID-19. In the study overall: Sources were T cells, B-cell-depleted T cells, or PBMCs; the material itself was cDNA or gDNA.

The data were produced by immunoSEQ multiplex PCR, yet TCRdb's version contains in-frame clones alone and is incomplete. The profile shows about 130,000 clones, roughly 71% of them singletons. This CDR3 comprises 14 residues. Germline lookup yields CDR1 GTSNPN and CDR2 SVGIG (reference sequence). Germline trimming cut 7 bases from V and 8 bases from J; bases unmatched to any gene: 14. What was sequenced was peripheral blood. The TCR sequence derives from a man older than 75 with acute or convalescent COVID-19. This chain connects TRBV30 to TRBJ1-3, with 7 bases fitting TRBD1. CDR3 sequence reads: CASIETGKGDTIYF. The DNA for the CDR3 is TGTGCCTCAATCGAGACAGGGAAAGGGGACACCATATATTTT.